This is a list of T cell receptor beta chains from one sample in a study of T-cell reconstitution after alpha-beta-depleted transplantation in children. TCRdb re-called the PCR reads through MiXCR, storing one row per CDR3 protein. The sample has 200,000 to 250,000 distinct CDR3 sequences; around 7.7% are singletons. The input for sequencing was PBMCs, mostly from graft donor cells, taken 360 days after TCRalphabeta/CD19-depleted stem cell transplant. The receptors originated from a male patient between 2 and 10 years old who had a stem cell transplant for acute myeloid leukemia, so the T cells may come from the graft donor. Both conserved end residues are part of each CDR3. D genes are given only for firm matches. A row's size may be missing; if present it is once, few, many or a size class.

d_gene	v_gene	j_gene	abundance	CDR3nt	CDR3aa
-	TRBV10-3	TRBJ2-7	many	TGTGCCATCAGTTCGGGACTTTCCTACGAGCAGTACTTC	CAISSGLSYEQYF
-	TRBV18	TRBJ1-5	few	TGTGCCAGCTCATCTCAGGGTTTGAATCAGCCCCAGCATTTT	CASSSQGLNQPQHF
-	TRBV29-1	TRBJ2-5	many	TGCAGCGTTGCGGATCAACAAGAGACCCAGTACTTC	CSVADQQETQYF
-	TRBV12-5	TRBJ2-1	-	TGTGCTAGTGGTTTGGCCTATCCCAGGGATGAGCAGTTCTTC	CASGLAYPRDEQFF
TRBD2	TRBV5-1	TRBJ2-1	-	TGCGCCAGCAGCGGAGGGCAGGGCGGGAGGGTATCCTACAATGAGCAGTTCTTC	CASSGGQGGRVSYNEQFF
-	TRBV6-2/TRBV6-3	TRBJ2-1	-	TGTGCCAGCAGTCACCGAGGCGGGAATCTCAACCGAAATGAGCAGTTCTTC	CASSHRGGNLNRNEQFF
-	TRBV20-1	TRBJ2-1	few	TGCAGTGCTAGGGACCAAGGGGGAATCGGGTTCAATGAGCAGTTCTTC	CSARDQGGIGFNEQFF
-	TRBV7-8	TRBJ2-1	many	TGTGCCAGCAGCTCCGCTAGCTCCTACAATGAGCAGTTCTTC	CASSSASSYNEQFF
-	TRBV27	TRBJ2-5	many	TGTGCCAGCAGTCCCCGGGGTCGGAACCAAGAGACCCAGTACTTC	CASSPRGRNQETQYF
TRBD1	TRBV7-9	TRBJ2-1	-	TGTGCCAGCAGCTCTCCGGGACAGCCCCTTATCGGGCAGTTCTTC	CASSSPGQPLIGQFF
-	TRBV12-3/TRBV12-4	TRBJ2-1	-	TGTGCCAGCAGTGTCGTCTACAATGAGCAGTTCTTC	CASSVVYNEQFF
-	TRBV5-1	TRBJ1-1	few	TGCGCCAGCACCATCTCGAGGGGGAGTGACACTGAAGCTTTCTTT	CASTISRGSDTEAFF
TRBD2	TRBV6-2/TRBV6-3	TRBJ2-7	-	TGTGCCAGCAGCCCTAGGACTAGCGGGACTTACGAGCAGTACTTC	CASSPRTSGTYEQYF
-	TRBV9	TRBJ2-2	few	TGTGCCAGCAGTCCGACCGGGACTGTGAACACCGGGGAGCTGTTTTTT	CASSPTGTVNTGELFF
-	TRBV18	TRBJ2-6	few	TGTGCCAGCTCACCCGAGGATGGGGCCAACGTCCTGACTTTC	CASSPEDGANVLTF
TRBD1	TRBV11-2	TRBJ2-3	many	TGTGCCAGCAGCGGGACAGGGGGCTATGCAGATACGCAGTATTTT	CASSGTGGYADTQYF
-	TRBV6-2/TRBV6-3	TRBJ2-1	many	TGTGCCAGCAGTTATGAGTTGGTCGGGCGGGACCCTCGCTCCTACAATGAGCAGTTCTTC	CASSYELVGRDPRSYNEQFF
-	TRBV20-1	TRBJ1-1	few	TGCAGTGCTCCCCAGAGGAGAGGCCTTAACACTGAAGCTTTCTTT	CSAPQRRGLNTEAFF
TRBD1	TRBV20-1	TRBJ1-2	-	TGCAGTGCTAGGGGGCGACAGGGAGAAACTAACTATGGCTACACCTTC	CSARGRQGETNYGYTF
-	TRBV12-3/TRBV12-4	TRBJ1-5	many	TGTGCCAGCAGTTGGGATGTAGGTAGTCAGCCCCAGCATTTT	CASSWDVGSQPQHF
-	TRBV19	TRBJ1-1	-	TGTGCCAGTAGTAGTATCTGGGGAGCTTTCTTT	CASSSIWGAFF
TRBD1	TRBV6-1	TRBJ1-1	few	TGTGCCAGCAGATTCAGGGGGCCCACTGAAGCTTTCTTT	CASRFRGPTEAFF
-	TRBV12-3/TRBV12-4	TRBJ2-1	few	TGTGCCAGCAAACCCCTAGGGACTCCGAGGGTCTACAATGAGCAGTTCTTC	CASKPLGTPRVYNEQFF
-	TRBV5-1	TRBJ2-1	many	TGCGCCAGCAGCGGGTTCACCTACAATGAGCAGTTCTTC	CASSGFTYNEQFF
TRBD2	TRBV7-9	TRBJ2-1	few	TGTGCCAGCAGCCTCAGGACTAGCGGGAGGGCAAGTGAGCAGTTCTTC	CASSLRTSGRASEQFF
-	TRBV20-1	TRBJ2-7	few	TGCAGTGCTAGAAGGGTCACTGGCTCCTACGAGCAGTACTTC	CSARRVTGSYEQYF
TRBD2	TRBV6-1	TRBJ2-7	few	TGTGCCAGCAGCCGACTAGCGGGAGGGTACGAGCAGTACTTC	CASSRLAGGYEQYF
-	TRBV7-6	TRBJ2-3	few	TGTGCCAGCAGCCGACAGGAGCCAGATACGCAGTATTTT	CASSRQEPDTQYF
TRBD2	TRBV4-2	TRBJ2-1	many	TGTGCCAGCAGCCCTGGGACTAGCGGGAGTTCGAACAATGAGCAGTTCTTC	CASSPGTSGSSNNEQFF
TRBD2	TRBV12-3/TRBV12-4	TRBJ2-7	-	TGTGCCAGCAGTATCAGCGGGACCGCGGCCTACGAGCAGTACTTC	CASSISGTAAYEQYF
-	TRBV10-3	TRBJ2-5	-	TGTGCCATCAGCGGACGTCAAGAGACCCAGTACTTC	CAISGRQETQYF
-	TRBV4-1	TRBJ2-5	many	TGCGCCAGCAGCCAAGACACGGGCAACCAAGAGACCCAGTACTTC	CASSQDTGNQETQYF
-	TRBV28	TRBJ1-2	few	TGTGCCAGCAGTCCCCGCAGGGGTGATGGCTACACCTTC	CASSPRRGDGYTF
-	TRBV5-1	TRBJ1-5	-	TGCGCCAGCAGCTTGGAGGGTCTGCCCCATCAGCCCCAGCATTTT	CASSLEGLPHQPQHF
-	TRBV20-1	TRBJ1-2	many	TGCAGTGCTAGAGAAAACAGGGTCACCTTC	CSARENRVTF
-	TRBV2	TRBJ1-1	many	TGTGCCAGCAGTGAGGAGGGTGCCACTGAAGCTTTCTTT	CASSEEGATEAFF
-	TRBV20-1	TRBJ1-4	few	TGCAGTGCTAGAGACGGGAATGAAAAACTGTTTTTT	CSARDGNEKLFF